This TCR beta chain is from a study of cytomegalovirus exposure and HLA in healthy donors (dated by TCRdb to the late 2010s). Some background on the complete study: According to a later analysis, the 120 or so validation repertoires were produced on the same platform as the 666 repertoires of the first cohort. The aim of the study was to test whether cataloging public T cell receptors could identify signatures of past pathogen exposure. A separate validation cohort of over 95 different subjects was used in addition to the approximately 700-subject first cohort. The study combined high-throughput TCR immunosequencing, statistical association of individual TCRs with disease status, and machine learning to predict cytomegalovirus infection status. The investigation overall reported the following: In vitro tests confirmed that three of the cytomegalovirus-associated TCR beta chains recognize cytomegalovirus antigens. According to the authors, the approach could potentially be generalized to other disease states and immunological phenotypes. Cytomegalovirus status was reported to be diagnosed by the classifier with high specificity and sensitivity in both the original and validation cohorts. Of the cluster scores, around 95% were above 0 in a later analysis, which found that TCRs clustered in the first cohort also tended to co-occur in the roughly 130 validation repertoires. A later analysis had no HLA typing for the validation cohort, so co-occurrence there was scored across all 110 or so repertoires. Across donors, most TCR sequences were observed very rarely, whereas some public TCRs were present in many individuals. The study gave a list of about 170 TCR beta chains associated with cytomegalovirus.

Libraries came from the immunoSEQ multiplex PCR assay. Under the source paper's analysis protocol: To diagnose cytomegalovirus status from the catalog of TCR beta chain sequences, a statistical classification framework was built. TCRdb took over this immuneACCESS table, retaining in-frame rearrangements with V and J assigned. Such tables are incomplete; in checked studies, under half of the missing clones stem from an unresolved V gene, and the remainder is unexplained. V, J and clone size reflect that table, while D and trimming were determined from the DNA. This sample has hundreds of thousands of clones in its table, and about 88% of those were observed once. Jointly, the top ten make up about 12% of the sample. Worth noting for this clone: Its recognized antigen is unknown. Per-base qualities were not stored, and no clone one base away is much larger.

Ends trimmed: V by 2 bases, J by 6 bases; bases unmatched to a gene: 6. The germline V gene provides CDR1 SGHNT and CDR2 YENEEA. The CDR3 covers 15 residues, taking in both the cysteine and the phenylalanine. Only the CDR3 portion is preserved as DNA: 45 bases, with reading frame beginning at the first base. The donors were included in the validation cohort of approximately 120 subjects, a group kept apart from the roughly 680-subject first cohort. Rearrangement joined TRBV11-3 to TRBJ2-2, and TRBD1 aligns with 7 junction nucleotides. The sample comprised PBMCs. This TCR was recovered from a man younger than 35 in good health and CMV-seropositive. The CDR3 protein is CASSLRGRGSGELFF. The nucleotides are TGTGCCAGCAGCTTACGGGGCAGGGGGTCCGGGGAGCTGTTTTTT.